A selection of T cell receptor beta chains follows, all from one sample in a study of T cell responses to AZD1222 COVID-19 vaccine. Method: immunoSEQ multiplex PCR; TCRdb's copy keeps in-frame clones and lacks some. The data hold some 120,000 clones, with 92% observed a single time. The input for sequencing was peripheral blood, taken 28 days after the second AZD1222 dose. Receptor source: an adult who received the AZD1222 COVID-19 vaccine. Each CDR3 is given with its conserved first and last residue. D genes are given only for firm matches. Clone size is given for some rows only: seen once, a few or many times, or a class if the clone is expanded.

V: TRBV4-2
J: TRBJ2-1
size: few
D: TRBD2
CDR3: CASSPDFSGGGGNEQFF
DNA: TGTGCCAGCAGCCCAGATTTTTCGGGGGGAGGCGGCAATGAGCAGTTCTTC

V: TRBV6-5
J: TRBJ2-1
size: -
D: -
CDR3: CASSSRYNEQFF
DNA: TGTGCCAGCAGCTCCCGTTACAATGAGCAGTTCTTC

V: TRBV7-2
J: TRBJ1-4
size: once
D: TRBD1
CDR3: CASSLDRGWEKLFF
DNA: TGTGCCAGCAGCTTGGACAGGGGCTGGGAAAAACTGTTTTTT

V: TRBV4-1
J: TRBJ2-7
size: -
D: -
CDR3: CASSPPAASSYEQYF
DNA: TGCGCCAGCAGCCCACCTGCCGCCAGCTCCTACGAGCAGTACTTC

V: TRBV28
J: TRBJ1-5
size: -
D: TRBD1
CDR3: CASSPGTGSIFNQPQHF
DNA: TGTGCCAGCAGTCCCGGGACAGGGTCGATATTTAATCAGCCCCAGCATTTT

V: TRBV18
J: TRBJ1-1
size: -
D: TRBD1
CDR3: CASSPSGTGYTEAFF
DNA: TGTGCCAGCTCACCGTCCGGGACAGGGTACACTGAAGCTTTCTTT

V: TRBV6-5
J: TRBJ1-3
size: -
D: -
CDR3: CASSSLTEGNTIYF
DNA: TGTGCCAGCAGTTCTCTGACGGAAGGAAACACCATATATTTT

V: TRBV5-1
J: TRBJ1-4
size: -
D: TRBD1
CDR3: CASSAGDRGRREKLFF
DNA: TGCGCCAGCAGCGCTGGGGACAGGGGCCGCCGGGAAAAACTGTTTTTT

V: TRBV19
J: TRBJ2-1
size: -
D: -
CDR3: CASSIDRGDEQFF
DNA: TGTGCCAGTAGTATAGACCGTGGGGATGAGCAGTTCTTC

V: TRBV6-6
J: TRBJ2-2
size: -
D: TRBD1
CDR3: CASSAPGGRFRELFF
DNA: TGTGCCAGCAGTGCACCAGGGGGAAGATTCCGGGAGCTGTTTTTT

V: TRBV27
J: TRBJ2-1
size: -
D: -
CDR3: CASSSSVTYNEQFF
DNA: TGTGCCAGCAGTTCTAGCGTAACTTACAATGAGCAGTTCTTC

V: TRBV4-1
J: TRBJ1-4
size: few
D: -
CDR3: CASSQDGGGTTNEKLFF
DNA: TGCGCCAGCAGCCAAGATGGGGGGGGTACGACTAATGAAAAACTGTTTTTT

V: TRBV7-9
J: TRBJ1-2
size: -
D: -
CDR3: CASSLEGGGYTF
DNA: TGTGCCAGCAGCTTAGAGGGAGGCGGCTACACCTTC

V: TRBV10-3
J: TRBJ1-2
size: -
D: -
CDR3: CAISEEDPFRYGYTF
DNA: TGTGCCATCAGTGAAGAAGATCCGTTCCGCTATGGCTACACCTTC

V: TRBV4-2
J: TRBJ1-4
size: -
D: -
CDR3: CASSLDSSDEKLFF
DNA: TGTGCCAGCAGCCTCGACAGTTCGGACGAAAAACTGTTTTTT

V: TRBV2
J: TRBJ1-6
size: -
D: -
CDR3: CASSEYMTVNSPLHF
DNA: TGTGCCAGCAGTGAATATATGACAGTTAATTCACCCCTCCACTTT

V: TRBV3-1/TRBV3-2
J: TRBJ2-4
size: -
D: -
CDR3: CASSQDGAKVYF
DNA: TGTGCCAGCAGCCAAGATGGCGCTAAAGTATACTTC

V: TRBV2
J: TRBJ2-1
size: -
D: TRBD2
CDR3: CASTLRSGGADEQFF
DNA: TGTGCCAGCACGCTCCGTAGCGGGGGGGCAGATGAGCAGTTCTTC

V: TRBV10-2
J: TRBJ1-6
size: once
D: -
CDR3: CASRARIQEVNSPLHF
DNA: TGCGCCAGCAGGGCCCGGATACAGGAGGTTAATTCACCCCTCCACTTT

V: TRBV24-1
J: TRBJ2-1
size: -
D: TRBD2
CDR3: CATSDSGTSGSWNEQFF
DNA: TGTGCCACCAGTGATTCCGGGACTAGCGGGAGTTGGAATGAGCAGTTCTTC

V: TRBV20-1
J: TRBJ2-7
size: -
D: -
CDR3: CSATDSEQYF
DNA: TGCAGTGCTACGGACAGTGAGCAGTACTTC

V: TRBV27
J: TRBJ2-1
size: -
D: TRBD2
CDR3: CASSLTSESFREQFF
DNA: TGTGCCAGCAGTTTGACTAGCGAGTCATTTCGGGAGCAGTTCTTC

V: TRBV11-1
J: TRBJ2-5
size: -
D: -
CDR3: CASSLSGARQETQYF
DNA: TGTGCCAGCAGCTTGTCTGGCGCACGCCAAGAGACCCAGTACTTC

V: TRBV3-1/TRBV3-2
J: TRBJ2-7
size: -
D: TRBD2
CDR3: CASSQGSGRAYEQYF
DNA: TGTGCCAGCAGCCAAGGGAGCGGGAGGGCCTACGAGCAGTACTTC

V: TRBV24-1
J: TRBJ2-1
size: -
D: TRBD1
CDR3: CATSEGQSSYNEQFF
DNA: TGTGCCACCAGTGAGGGACAGAGCTCCTACAATGAGCAGTTCTTC

V: TRBV6-5
J: TRBJ1-1
size: -
D: TRBD1
CDR3: CANRDRVGEAFF
DNA: TGTGCCAACCGGGACAGGGTCGGTGAAGCTTTCTTT